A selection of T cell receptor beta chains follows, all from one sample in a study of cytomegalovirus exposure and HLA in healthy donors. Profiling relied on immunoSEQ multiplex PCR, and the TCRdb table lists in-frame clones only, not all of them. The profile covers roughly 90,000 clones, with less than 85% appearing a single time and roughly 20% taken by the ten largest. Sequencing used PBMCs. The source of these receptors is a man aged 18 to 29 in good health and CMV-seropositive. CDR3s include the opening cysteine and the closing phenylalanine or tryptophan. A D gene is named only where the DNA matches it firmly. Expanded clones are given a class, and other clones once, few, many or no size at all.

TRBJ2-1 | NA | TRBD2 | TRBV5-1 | CASSGTSGPYNEQFF | TGCGCCAGCAGCGGGACTAGCGGCCCCTACAATGAGCAGTTCTTC
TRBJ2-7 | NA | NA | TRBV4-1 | CASSPRERVSYEQYF | TGCGCCAGCAGCCCCCGGGAGAGGGTCTCCTACGAGCAGTACTTC
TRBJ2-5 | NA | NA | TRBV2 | CASSEDLRETQYF | TGTGCCAGCAGTGAAGATCTCAGGGAGACCCAGTACTTC
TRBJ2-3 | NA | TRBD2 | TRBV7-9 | CASSPLAGVTDTQYF | TGTGCCAGCAGCCCCCTAGCGGGAGTAACAGATACGCAGTATTTT
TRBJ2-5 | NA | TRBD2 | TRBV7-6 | CASSLVAGVGGETQYF | TGTGCCAGCAGCTTAGTAGCGGGAGTGGGAGGAGAGACCCAGTACTTC
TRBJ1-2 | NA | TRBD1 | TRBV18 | CASSHSGTGDGYTF | TGTGCCAGCTCACACTCCGGGACAGGGGATGGCTACACCTTC
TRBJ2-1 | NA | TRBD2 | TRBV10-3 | CAISETGLVNNEQFF | TGTGCCATCAGTGAAACGGGACTAGTGAACAATGAGCAGTTCTTC
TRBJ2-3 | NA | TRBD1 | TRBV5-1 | CASSTGTDRTDTQYF | TGCGCCAGCAGCACAGGGACAGACCGCACAGATACGCAGTATTTT
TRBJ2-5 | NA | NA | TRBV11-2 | CASSSVETQYF | TGTGCCAGCAGCTCCGTGGAGACCCAGTACTTC
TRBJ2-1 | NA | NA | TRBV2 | CASRDRTGLNEQFF | TGTGCCAGCAGAGACCGGACTGGCCTCAATGAGCAGTTCTTC
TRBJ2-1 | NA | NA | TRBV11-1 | CASRFGVGNEQFF | TGTGCCAGCAGGTTCGGAGTTGGAAATGAGCAGTTCTTC
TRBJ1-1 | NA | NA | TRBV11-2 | CASRGALVNTEAFF | TGTGCCAGCAGGGGGGCTTTAGTGAACACTGAAGCTTTCTTT
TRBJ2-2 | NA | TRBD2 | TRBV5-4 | CASSLRLADTGELFF | TGTGCCAGCAGCTTGAGACTAGCGGATACCGGGGAGCTGTTTTTT
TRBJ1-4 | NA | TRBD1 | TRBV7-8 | CASSTQGATNEKLFF | TGTGCCAGCAGCACACAGGGGGCAACTAATGAAAAACTGTTTTTT
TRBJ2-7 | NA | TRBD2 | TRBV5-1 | CASSPGLAGGPAYEQYF | TGCGCCAGCAGCCCGGGACTAGCGGGAGGGCCGGCCTACGAGCAGTACTTC
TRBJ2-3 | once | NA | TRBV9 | CASSVEVRLETGTDTQYF | TGTGCCAGCAGCGTAGAGGTCAGGCTAGAAACAGGTACAGATACGCAGTATTTT
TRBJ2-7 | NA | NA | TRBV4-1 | CASSQDNRREYDEQYF | TGCGCCAGCAGCCAAGATAATAGACGGGAGTACGACGAGCAGTACTTC
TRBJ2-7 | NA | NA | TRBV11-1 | CASSLESRETVGQYF | TGTGCCAGCAGCTTAGAGAGCCGGGAAACGGTCGGGCAGTACTTC
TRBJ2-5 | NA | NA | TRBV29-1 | CSVEKGAQAPQETQYF | TGCAGCGTTGAAAAAGGGGCCCAAGCTCCTCAAGAGACCCAGTACTTC
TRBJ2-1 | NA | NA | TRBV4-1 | CASSQDKGGGYNEQFF | TGCGCCAGCAGCCAAGATAAGGGTGGGGGGTACAATGAGCAGTTCTTC
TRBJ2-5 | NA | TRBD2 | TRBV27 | CASRERDGQETQYF | TGTGCCAGCCGCGAGCGGGACGGCCAAGAGACCCAGTACTTC
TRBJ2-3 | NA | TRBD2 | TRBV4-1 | CASSPGLAAQYF | TGCGCCAGCAGCCCCGGACTAGCGGCGCAGTATTTT
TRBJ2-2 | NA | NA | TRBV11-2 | CASSATSGLNTGELFF | TGTGCCAGCAGCGCGACATCGGGATTAAACACCGGGGAGCTGTTTTTT
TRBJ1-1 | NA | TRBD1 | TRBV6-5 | CASRAGTGNTEAFF | TGTGCCAGCAGGGCCGGGACAGGTAACACTGAAGCTTTCTTT
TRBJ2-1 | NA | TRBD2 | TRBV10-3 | CAISPTSGKSSYNEQFF | TGTGCCATCAGTCCTACTAGCGGGAAAAGCTCCTACAATGAGCAGTTCTTC
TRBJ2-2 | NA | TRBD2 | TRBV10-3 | CAINPGLEDTGELFF | TGTGCCATCAATCCGGGACTAGAAGACACCGGGGAGCTGTTTTTT
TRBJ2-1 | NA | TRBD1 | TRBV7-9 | CASSLATGSEQFF | TGTGCCAGCAGCTTAGCGACAGGGAGTGAGCAGTTCTTC
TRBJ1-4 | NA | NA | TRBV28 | CASSSAGASNEKLFF | TGTGCCAGCAGTTCAGCAGGGGCCTCTAATGAAAAACTGTTTTTT
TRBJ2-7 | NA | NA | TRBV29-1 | CSVGPGAIPPYEQYF | TGCAGCGTTGGGCCGGGAGCAATACCTCCCTACGAGCAGTACTTC
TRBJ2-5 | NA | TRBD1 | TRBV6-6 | CASTRDRKETQYF | TGTGCCAGCACCCGGGACAGAAAAGAGACCCAGTACTTC
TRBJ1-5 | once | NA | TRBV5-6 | CASSLTGTNQPQHF | TGTGCCAGCAGCTTGACAGGGACAAATCAGCCCCAGCATTTT
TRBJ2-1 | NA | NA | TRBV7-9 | CASSSPVGATNEQFF | TGTGCCAGCAGCTCACCTGTAGGAGCGACCAATGAGCAGTTCTTC
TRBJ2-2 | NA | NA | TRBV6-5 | CASSLRGIRELFF | TGTGCCAGCAGTCTCAGGGGTATACGGGAGCTGTTTTTT
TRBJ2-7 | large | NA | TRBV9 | CASSVGAFSSSYEQYF | TGTGCCAGCAGCGTAGGGGCATTCTCAAGCTCCTACGAGCAGTACTTC
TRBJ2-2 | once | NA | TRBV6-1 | CASSALAMNTGELFF | TGTGCCAGCAGTGCTCTAGCGATGAACACCGGGGAGCTGTTTTTT